This T cell receptor (beta chain) was sequenced during a study of tumor and adjacent non-tumor tissue in lung cancer. In the study overall: Patients comprised 12 adenocarcinoma, 2 squamous cell carcinoma and 1 small cell lung cancer.

The library came from three nested PCR rounds adapted from ARM-PCR protocols. TCRdb reprocessed the multiplex PCR reads via MiXCR and lists one record per CDR3 protein. The profile covers 65,000 to 95,000 distinct CDR3 sequences, with 65% to 90% appearing a single time and about an eighth taken by the ten largest. Study findings and constraints: TCR diversity was significantly greater in tumor than normal lung tissue. Top 100 clones took a larger repertoire share in normal lung.

The template was RNA from unsorted bulk tissue. Germline trimming cut 5 bases from V and 3 bases from J; bases unmatched to any gene: 10. This CDR3 contains 15 residues. Germline V CDR1 and CDR2: LNHDA, SQIVND (reference sequence). This clonotype was seen only once. Antigen: not known. This may stem from a read error, because a much larger clone lies one nucleotide away. Sequences were obtained from lung tumor tissue. This chain joins TRBV19 and TRBJ2-7; 7 bases are a match to TRBD1. The receptor was derived from a woman between 45 and 60 years old with non-small cell lung cancer. DNA for the CDR3: TGTGCCAGTAGTCCCGGGACAGAGGGTTACTACGAGCAGTACTTC. Protein: CASSPGTEGYYEQYF.